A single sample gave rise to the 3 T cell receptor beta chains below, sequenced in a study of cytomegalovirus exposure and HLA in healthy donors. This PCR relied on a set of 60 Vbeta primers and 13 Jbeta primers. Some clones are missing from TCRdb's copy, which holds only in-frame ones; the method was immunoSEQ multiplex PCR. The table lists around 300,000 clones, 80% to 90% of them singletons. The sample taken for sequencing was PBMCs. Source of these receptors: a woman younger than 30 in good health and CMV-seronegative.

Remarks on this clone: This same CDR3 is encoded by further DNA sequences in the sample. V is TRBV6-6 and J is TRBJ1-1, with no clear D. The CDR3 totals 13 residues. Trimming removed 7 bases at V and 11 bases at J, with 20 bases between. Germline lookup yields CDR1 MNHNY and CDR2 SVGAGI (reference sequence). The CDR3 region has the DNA TGTGCCAGCACCTCAACCGCGGGCAGTGAGGCTTTCTTT. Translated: CASTSTAGSEAFF.

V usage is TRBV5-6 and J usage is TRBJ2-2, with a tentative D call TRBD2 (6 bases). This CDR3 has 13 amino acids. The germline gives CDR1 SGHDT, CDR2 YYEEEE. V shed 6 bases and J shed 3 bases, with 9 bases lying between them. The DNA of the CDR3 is TGTGCCAGCACCTGGGGGGACACCGGGGAGCTGTTTTTT. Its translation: CASTWGDTGELFF.

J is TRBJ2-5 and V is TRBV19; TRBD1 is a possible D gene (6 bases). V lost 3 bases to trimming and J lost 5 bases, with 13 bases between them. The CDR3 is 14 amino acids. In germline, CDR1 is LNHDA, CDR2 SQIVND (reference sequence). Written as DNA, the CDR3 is TGTGCCAGTAGTATCCAGGGGATCGGGGAGACCCAGTACTTC. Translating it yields CASSIQGIGETQYF.